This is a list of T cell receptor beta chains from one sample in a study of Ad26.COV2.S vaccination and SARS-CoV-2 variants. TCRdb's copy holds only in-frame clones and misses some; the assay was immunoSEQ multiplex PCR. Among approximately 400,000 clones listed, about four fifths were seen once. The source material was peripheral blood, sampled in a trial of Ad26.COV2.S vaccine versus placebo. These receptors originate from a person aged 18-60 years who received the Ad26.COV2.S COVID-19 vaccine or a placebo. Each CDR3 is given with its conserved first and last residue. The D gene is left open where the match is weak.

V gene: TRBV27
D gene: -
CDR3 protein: CASRPGTTSNYGYTF

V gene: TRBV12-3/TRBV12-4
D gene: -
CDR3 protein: CASSLNREEQYF

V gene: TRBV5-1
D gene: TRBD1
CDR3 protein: CASSLVGTASSYNEQFF

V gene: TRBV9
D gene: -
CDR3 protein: CASSVGWGVNPEAFF

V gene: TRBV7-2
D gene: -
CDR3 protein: CAKAGVGNTEAFF

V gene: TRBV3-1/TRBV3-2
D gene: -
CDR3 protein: CASSLEATLQETQYF

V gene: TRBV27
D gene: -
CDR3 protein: CASSRDGNEQFF

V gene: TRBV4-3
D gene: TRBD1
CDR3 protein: CASSQLPGGTDSYEQYF

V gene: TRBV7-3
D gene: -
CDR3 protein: CASSLGGAPSGDTQYF

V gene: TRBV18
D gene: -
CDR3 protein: CASSPSNEQFF

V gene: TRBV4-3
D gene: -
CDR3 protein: CASSPILERATNEKLFF

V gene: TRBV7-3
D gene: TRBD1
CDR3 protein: CASSQGTGGTEAFF